Shown below are 4 T cell receptor beta chains from a single sample sequenced in a study of cytotoxic CD8 clonotypes in ibrutinib-treated CLL. Assay used: immunoSEQ multiplex PCR; TCRdb lists only in-frame clones, some missing. Here the sample spans about 85,000 clones, about four fifths being singletons. This specimen consisted of PBMCs, obtained after 12 months of ibrutinib treatment. The receptors stem from a human donor with chronic lymphocytic leukemia.

This rearrangement joins TRBV2 to TRBJ2-7; 8 bases are shared with TRBD1. CDR3 length equals 16 residues. V shed 2 bases and J 4 bases; nucleotides not matched to a gene: 10. The V gene's germline CDR1 is SNHLY and CDR2 FYNNEI. This CDR3 is CASSESPPTGAYEQYF. The CDR3, as DNA: TGTGCCAGCAGTGAATCCCCCCCGACAGGGGCTTACGAGCAGTACTTC.

The chain has TRBV11-2 and TRBJ2-3; D remains unclear. The V and J ends lost 0 bases and 6 bases respectively, with 4 bases between them. Germline CDR1 SGHAT, CDR2 FQNNGV. The CDR3 spans 12 residues. The DNA of the CDR3 is TGTGCCAGCAGCTTAGAGGCGGATACGCAGTATTTT. Its protein is CASSLEADTQYF. Full variable domain (missing parts from reference TRBV11-2 and TRBJ2-3): EAGVAQSPRYKIIEKRQSVAFWCNPISGHATLYWYQQILGQGPKLLIQFQNNGVVDDSQLPKDRFSAERLKGVDSTLKIQPAKLEDSAVYLCASSLEADTQYFGPGTRLTVL.

The CDR3 bases are TGCGCCAGCAGTGAGTCGAGGCGGGTGGATGAAAAACTGTTTTTT. Translation gives CASSESRRVDEKLFF. The rearrangement joins TRBV10-1 to TRBJ1-4; D is unresolved. The germline V and J ends were trimmed by 0 bases and 6 bases, with 11 bases remaining between them. Germline assignment: CDR1 WNHNN and CDR2 SYGVQD (reference sequence). CDR3 length equals 15 residues.

The chain is built from TRBV10-3 and TRBJ1-2, with D tentatively TRBD1 (5 bases). Germline V gives CDR1 ENHRY, CDR2 SYGVKD. This CDR3 region has 14 residues. Trimming stripped 0 bases from V and 6 bases from J, with 11 bases between. CDR3 nucleotide sequence: TGTGCCATCAGTGAGTCTGCCAGGGACCATGGCTACACCTTC. Translating it yields CAISESARDHGYTF.